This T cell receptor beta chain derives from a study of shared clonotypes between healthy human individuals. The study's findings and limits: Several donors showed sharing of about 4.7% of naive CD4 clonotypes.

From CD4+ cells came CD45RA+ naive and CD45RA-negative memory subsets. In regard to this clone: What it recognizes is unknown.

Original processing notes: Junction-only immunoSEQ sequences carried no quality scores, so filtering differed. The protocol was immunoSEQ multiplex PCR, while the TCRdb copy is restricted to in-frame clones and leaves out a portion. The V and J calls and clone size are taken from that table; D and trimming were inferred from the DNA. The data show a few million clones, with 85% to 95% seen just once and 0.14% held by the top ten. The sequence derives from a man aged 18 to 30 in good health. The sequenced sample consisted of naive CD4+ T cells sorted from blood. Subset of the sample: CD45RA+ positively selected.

The DNA of the CDR3 is TGTGCCAGCTCTTCCCCGAAAGGGCGGGGGCCCGAGCTGTTTTTT. Translating gives CASSSPKGRGPELFF. The chain couples TRBV11-2 to TRBJ2-2; possible D gene TRBD2, 7 bases. The length of the CDR3 is 15 residues. Germline loops: CDR1 SGHAT, CDR2 FQNNGV. Deletions cut 8 bases from V and 11 bases from J, with 24 bases between.